The entry that follows covers one T cell receptor beta chain sequence. The antigen is unknown. The junction does not match germline at one end; this may be a read error. Assay: immunoSEQ multiplex PCR; the TCRdb copy retains only in-frame clones and omits some. The top ten hold roughly 8.6% of the sample, which has tens of thousands of clones, roughly 82% seen once. Rectal tissue came from one to two pinch biopsies taken at colonoscopy. These data originate in a study of pediatric ulcerative colitis. CDR1 and CDR2 from the germline V gene are SQVTM and ANQGSEA. The CDR3 has 12 residues. Findings and limits, study-wide: Two patients' blood samples yielded substantially fewer templates. Two rectal CDR3 clonotypes occurred in all ulcerative colitis patients.

The TCR originated in a boy younger than 18 with severe ulcerative colitis. The sample was gut tissue. The chain combines TRBV29-1 with TRBJ1-4; no firm D call. The CDR3 reads CSVEWATRTRIF. The CDR3 DNA sequence: TGCAGCGTTGAGTGGGCAACCAGGACTAGGATTTTT.